This is a list of T cell receptor beta chains from one sample in a study of graft-versus-host responses after intestinal transplantation. These receptors' targets are unknown. Profiled with immunoSEQ multiplex PCR; TCRdb holds only in-frame clones, not every one. The data show about 130,000 clones, approximately 91% seen once. Sequencing used unstimulated CD4+ T cells sorted from spleen or lymph node cells, obtained before intestinal transplant. The receptors here all came from a human donor who received an intestinal transplant. The CDR3 runs from the conserved cysteine through the conserved F or W. Rows may omit the clone size; those that give it use once, few, many or a size class.

CDR3aa: CATSGHGTRVHSNQPQHF; j_gene: TRBJ1-5; v_gene: TRBV15; abundance: .
CDR3aa: CASSPPGQGGEAFF; j_gene: TRBJ1-1; v_gene: TRBV18; abundance: .
CDR3aa: CASSLAGDRAKNIQYF; j_gene: TRBJ2-4; v_gene: TRBV7-8; abundance: .
CDR3aa: CASTRDMRNAGELFF; j_gene: TRBJ2-2; v_gene: TRBV6-5; abundance: .
CDR3aa: CASSLLRDPSTDTQYF; j_gene: TRBJ2-3; v_gene: TRBV7-6; abundance: .
CDR3aa: CASSFVNTEAFF; j_gene: TRBJ1-1; v_gene: TRBV6-1; abundance: .
CDR3aa: CAWAVGSSYNSPLHF; j_gene: TRBJ1-6; v_gene: TRBV30; abundance: .
CDR3aa: CASSVAGGHQPQHF; j_gene: TRBJ1-5; v_gene: TRBV9; abundance: .
CDR3aa: CASSDGTGETEAFF; j_gene: TRBJ1-1; v_gene: TRBV6-1; abundance: .
CDR3aa: CASSVSGGPYGYTF; j_gene: TRBJ1-2; v_gene: TRBV9; abundance: .
CDR3aa: CASSAQGTGFHEQYF; j_gene: TRBJ2-7; v_gene: TRBV5-1; abundance: .
CDR3aa: CASSGRGVYEQYF; j_gene: TRBJ2-7; v_gene: TRBV30; abundance: .
CDR3aa: CASSSAASSYEQYF; j_gene: TRBJ2-7; v_gene: TRBV11-2; abundance: .
CDR3aa: CASSSGPPGSYEQYF; j_gene: .; v_gene: TRBV5-4; abundance: once
CDR3aa: CASSSTVGLGELFF; j_gene: TRBJ2-2; v_gene: TRBV7-3; abundance: .
CDR3aa: CASSRTPAGRQETQYF; j_gene: TRBJ2-5; v_gene: TRBV4-1; abundance: .
CDR3aa: CASSSQGAETQYF; j_gene: TRBJ2-5; v_gene: TRBV6-5; abundance: .
CDR3aa: CASGPGQGFVENTIYF; j_gene: TRBJ1-3; v_gene: TRBV27; abundance: .
CDR3aa: CASSDQGETQYF; j_gene: TRBJ2-5; v_gene: TRBV2; abundance: .
CDR3aa: CASSQRQGLNTEAFF; j_gene: TRBJ1-1; v_gene: TRBV14; abundance: .
CDR3aa: CASRRQGSNEQFF; j_gene: TRBJ2-1; v_gene: TRBV6-5; abundance: .
CDR3aa: CAGGRNNEQFF; j_gene: TRBJ2-1; v_gene: TRBV30; abundance: .
CDR3aa: CASSLGTGNTEAFF; j_gene: TRBJ1-1; v_gene: TRBV6-5; abundance: .
CDR3aa: CASSYNGLNTEAFF; j_gene: TRBJ1-1; v_gene: TRBV19; abundance: .
CDR3aa: CASSDSGGYTGELFF; j_gene: TRBJ2-2; v_gene: TRBV6-4; abundance: .
CDR3aa: CAIPGEENTGELFF; j_gene: TRBJ2-2; v_gene: TRBV28; abundance: .
CDR3aa: CASSDPDRGREKLFF; j_gene: TRBJ1-4; v_gene: TRBV6-1; abundance: .
CDR3aa: CASKGASNQPQHF; j_gene: TRBJ1-5; v_gene: TRBV25-1; abundance: .
CDR3aa: CASSYDRLNNSPLHF; j_gene: TRBJ1-6; v_gene: TRBV6-5; abundance: .
CDR3aa: CASSLGPRDNEQFF; j_gene: TRBJ2-1; v_gene: TRBV5-4; abundance: .
CDR3aa: CAWGQGPEAFF; j_gene: TRBJ1-1; v_gene: TRBV30; abundance: .